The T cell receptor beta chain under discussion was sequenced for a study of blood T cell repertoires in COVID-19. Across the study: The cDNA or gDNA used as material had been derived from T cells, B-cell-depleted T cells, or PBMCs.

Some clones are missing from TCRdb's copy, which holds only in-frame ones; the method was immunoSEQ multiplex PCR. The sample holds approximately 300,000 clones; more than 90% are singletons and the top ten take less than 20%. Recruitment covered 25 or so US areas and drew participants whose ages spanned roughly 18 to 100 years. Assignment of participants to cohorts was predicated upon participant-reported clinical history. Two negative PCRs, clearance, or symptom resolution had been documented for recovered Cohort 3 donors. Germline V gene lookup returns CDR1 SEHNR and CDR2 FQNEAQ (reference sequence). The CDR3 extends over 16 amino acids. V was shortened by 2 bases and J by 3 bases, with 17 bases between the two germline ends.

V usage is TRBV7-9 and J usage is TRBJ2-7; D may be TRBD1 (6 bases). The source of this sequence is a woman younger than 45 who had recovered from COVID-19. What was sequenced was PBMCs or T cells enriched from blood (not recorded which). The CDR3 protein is CASSLTQRQGSYEQYF. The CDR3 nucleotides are TGTGCCAGCAGCTTAACTCAACGGCAGGGGAGCTACGAGCAGTACTTC.